These 26 T cell receptor beta chains were all obtained from the same sample, sequenced in a study of cytomegalovirus exposure and HLA in healthy donors. Primers: 60 Vbeta forward and 13 Jbeta reverse. Repertoires were generated with immunoSEQ multiplex PCR, while TCRdb's copy carries only in-frame clones and drops some. The sample lists 90,000 to 120,000 clones; 74% were seen once. Source material: PBMCs. These TCRs come from a man aged 45 to 65 in good health and CMV-seropositive.

The CDR3 sequence: CASTGTAYNQPQHF. CDR3 in DNA: TGTGCCAGCACTGGGACAGCCTACAATCAGCCCCAGCATTTT. The rearrangement uses TRBV6-1 and TRBJ1-5; 7 nucleotides match TRBD1. The germline CDR1 and CDR2 sequences are MNHNS and SASEGT. This CDR3 is 14 amino acids long. V dropped 7 bases and J dropped 3; count of bases not matched to a gene: 6.

V gene TRBV9 combines with J gene TRBJ2-2; D is ambiguous. Germline V lookup: CDR1 SGDLS, CDR2 YYNGEE. V dropped 4 bases and J dropped 10 bases, with 14 bases sitting between them. The CDR3 is 13 amino acids. CDR3 in DNA: TGTGCCAGCAGCCCGCGGCCCGAAGAGGAGCTGTTTTTT. Protein product: CASSPRPEEELFF.

This sequence joins TRBV6-1 and TRBJ1-6; TRBD1 aligns across 10 bases. The CDR3 loop spans 14 amino acids. Germline V gene lookup returns CDR1 MNHNS and CDR2 SASEGT. J gave up 7 bases and V 4 bases, and 1 base lay outside the gene matches. The CDR3 is CASSGDRGNSPLHF. The CDR3 coding sequence is TGTGCCAGCAGTGGGGACAGGGGCAATTCACCCCTCCACTTT.

This clone was detected only a few times. The chain carries TRBV25-1 and TRBJ2-2, with 7 bases aligning to TRBD1. With V trimmed by 10 bases and J by 5 bases, 16 bases remained unmatched. Germline values: CDR1 MGHDK, CDR2 SYGVNS. This CDR3 has 16 residues. The CDR3 sequence: CATSASSTGQTGELFF. Written as DNA, the CDR3 is TGTGCCACCTCCGCTTCTTCGACAGGGCAAACCGGGGAGCTGTTTTTT.

The CDR3 loop is CASSINRGIYGYTF. For the CDR3, the DNA is TGTGCCAGTAGTATAAACAGGGGGATCTATGGCTACACCTTC. The chain links TRBV19 to TRBJ1-2; 8 bases are shared with TRBD1. J lost 4 bases, V lost 2 bases, and 3 bases had no gene match. The V gene's germline CDR1 is LNHDA and CDR2 SQIVND (reference sequence). The CDR3 spans 14 residues.

The gene calls are TRBV5-1 and TRBJ2-3; D is possibly TRBD2 (6 bases). This CDR3 spans 15 amino acids. The V gene's germline CDR1 is SGHRS and CDR2 YFSETQ. V lost 7 bases and J 8 bases, leaving 23 bases between the germline ends. DNA of the CDR3: TGCGCCAGCTACGCGGGACTGACCCCCGCAGGTACGCAGTATTTT. It is translated as CASYAGLTPAGTQYF.

The chain is built from TRBV23-1 and TRBJ1-1, with TRBD1 matching over 7 bases. TRBV23-1 is identified as an open reading frame with a role that is uncertain. Trimming removed 0 bases from V and 0 bases from J; junction bases left unmatched: 16. CDR3 length equals 20 residues. The CDR3 reads CASSQSRTGGLVTMNTEAFF. CDR3 DNA: TGCGCCAGCAGTCAATCCCGGACAGGCGGGTTGGTCACTATGAACACTGAAGCTTTCTTT.

The V and J genes are TRBV19 and TRBJ2-1; 8 nucleotides match TRBD2. From germline, CDR1 is LNHDA and CDR2 SQIVND (reference sequence). This CDR3 has 15 residues. With 6 bases clipped from V and 7 bases from J, the junction kept 11 bases outside the gene matches. The CDR3 sequence: CASRVEAGAWNEQFF. CDR3 in DNA: TGTGCCAGTAGAGTAGAAGCGGGGGCTTGGAATGAGCAGTTCTTC.

The chain has TRBV27 and TRBJ1-1; 8 bases fit TRBD1. V gave up 5 bases and J gave up 3 bases; unmatched junction bases: 8. CDR3 length: 15 amino acids. CDR1 and CDR2 (germline): MNHEY, SMNVEV (reference sequence). The CDR3 DNA sequence: TGTGCCAGCAGTCTCAGGGGGCTCGGCGACACTGAAGCTTTCTTT. Translating gives CASSLRGLGDTEAFF.

CDR3 coding DNA: TGTGCCAGCAGCCGAGATCAGGGACCCCTCCACTTT. This encodes CASSRDQGPLHF. The rearrangement joins TRBV7-6 to TRBJ1-6; D may be TRBD1 (5 bases). The CDR3 loop spans 12 amino acids. V lost 5 bases and J 12 bases, leaving 11 bases between the germline ends. Looked up from germline, CDR1 is SGHVS and CDR2 is FNYEAQ.

The chain couples TRBV19 to TRBJ2-3, with D possibly being TRBD2 (6 bases). CDR1 is LNHDA, CDR2 SQIVND, per germline (reference sequence). V lost 7 bases and J lost 6, with 17 bases in between. This CDR3 is built from 14 residues. Here the CDR3 DNA reads TGTGCCAGTACCGCCGGGACTGGGAGGGATACGCAGTATTTT. Translated, it gives CASTAGTGRDTQYF.

This chain joins TRBV10-3 and TRBJ2-1; TRBD2 aligns across 12 bases. With V trimmed by 7 bases and J by 6 bases, 10 bases remained unmatched. Germline loops: CDR1 ENHRY, CDR2 SYGVKD. CDR3 size: 16 residues. The CDR3 DNA sequence: TGTGCCATCACCAATGGACTAGCGGGGTACGGCAATGAGCAGTTCTTC. Its protein product is CAITNGLAGYGNEQFF.

This chain links TRBV6-1 with TRBJ1-6, with D hard to call. Germline CDR1 and CDR2: MNHNS and SASEGT. The length of the CDR3 is 13 residues. Trimming stripped 8 bases from V and 5 bases from J, with 10 bases between. The CDR3 DNA follows: TGTGCCAGCGGCTCAGGCAATAATTCACCCCTCCACTTT. Protein: CASGSGNNSPLHF.

Only one count was recorded for this clone. V is TRBV7-3 and J is TRBJ1-2; TRBD1 matches 8 bases. J gave up 8 bases and V 6 bases, and 8 bases lay outside the gene matches. CDR1 and CDR2 (germline): SGHTA, FQGTGA. The CDR3 is 13 residues long. The CDR3 nucleotides are TGTGCCAGCAGTTCAGTCCAGGGGGCGGGCTACACCTTC. Protein: CASSSVQGAGYTF.

The chain links TRBV6-5 to TRBJ2-7; maybe TRBD1 (5 bases). V dropped 3 bases and J dropped 1 base, with 10 bases sitting between them. The CDR3 contains 14 residues. Germline V lookup: CDR1 MNHEY, CDR2 SVGAGI. This chain's CDR3 is CASSYSGMSYEQYF. The DNA of the CDR3 is TGTGCCAGCAGTTATTCAGGGATGTCCTACGAGCAGTACTTC.

The rearrangement links TRBV7-8 to TRBJ2-1; 14 nucleotides align to TRBD2. Germline V gives CDR1 SGHVS, CDR2 FQNEAQ. V lost 5 bases and J lost 6; bases outside the gene matches: 9. The length of the CDR3 is 17 residues. CDR3 sequence (DNA): TGTGCCAGCAGCCTTGCGAGGACTAGCGGGAGGCGCAATGAGCAGTTCTTC. Translating gives CASSLARTSGRRNEQFF.

The chain couples TRBV4-1 to TRBJ2-1; the match to TRBD2 covers 9 bases. CDR1 and CDR2 from the germline V gene are MGHRA and YSYEKL. The V and J ends lost 5 bases and 8 bases, in that order; junction bases with no gene match: 25. This CDR3 spans 20 amino acids. The CDR3 DNA sequence: TGCGCCAGCAGCTGGACGGCGGGCCTCGGACTAGCGACAGTTAGGGATGAGCAGTTCTTC. Residues: CASSWTAGLGLATVRDEQFF.

This clone was picked up one time. The V and J genes are TRBV14 and TRBJ2-1; D is possibly TRBD2 (5 bases). V was cut by 1 base and J by 5 bases, with 12 bases left in between. The germline CDR1 and CDR2 sequences are SGHDN and FVKESK. The length of the CDR3 is 15 residues. CDR3 bases: TGTGCCAGCAGCCAAGTTGCGGGTTCGGACAATGAGCAGTTCTTC. Amino acids: CASSQVAGSDNEQFF. The full variable domain, completed using reference TRBV14 and TRBJ2-1, is EAGVTQFPSHSVIEKGQTVTLRCDPISGHDNLYWYRRVMGKEIKFLLHFVKESKQDESGMPNNRFLAERTGGTYSTLKVQPAELEDSGVYFCASSQVAGSDNEQFFGPGTRLTVL.

The chain uses TRBV7-3 and TRBJ2-5; D possibly corresponds to TRBD1 (6 bases). Trimming took 2 bases from V and 5 from J, leaving 9 bases between them. Germline V gene data show CDR1 as SGHTA and CDR2 as FQGTGA. The CDR3 has 13 residues. CDR3 coding DNA: TGTGCCAGCAGCTTAGGACAGATGGAGACCCAGTACTTC. This codes for CASSLGQMETQYF. Full variable domain (outside the CDR3, taken from reference TRBV7-3 and TRBJ2-5): GAGVSQTPSNKVTEKGKYVELRCDPISGHTALYWYRQSLGQGPEFLIYFQGTGAADDSGLPNDRFFAVRPEGSVSTLKIQRTERGDSAVYLCASSLGQMETQYFGPGTRLLVL.

The V and J genes are TRBV10-3 and TRBJ2-3, with 8 bases lining up with TRBD2. This CDR3 region has 16 residues. CDR1 and CDR2 (germline): ENHRY, SYGVKD. V was clipped by 7 bases and J by 4 bases; unmatched bases: 13. The CDR3 loop is CAITRTSFSVADTQYF. CDR3 sequence (DNA): TGTGCCATCACACGGACTAGCTTCTCGGTCGCAGATACGCAGTATTTT.

This clone has more than one count but fewer than ten. The V and J genes are TRBV6-1 and TRBJ1-2; 7 positions agree with TRBD1. The CDR3 covers 17 residues. CDR1 is MNHNS and CDR2 is SASEGT in the germline V gene. J lost 0 bases, V lost 2 bases, and 9 bases had no gene match. In nucleotides, the CDR3 is TGTGCCAGCAGTGAATGGGGGGACAGCCGAACTAACTATGGCTACACCTTC. This sequence encodes CASSEWGDSRTNYGYTF.

The chain couples TRBV9 to TRBJ2-2; 7 positions agree with TRBD1. Germline-derived CDR1 and CDR2 are SGDLS and YYNGEE. V lost 0 bases and J lost 4; bases outside the gene matches: 9. This CDR3 is 17 amino acids long. Written as DNA, the CDR3 is TGTGCCAGCAGCGTAGGTTCACAGGGGTTACGCACCGGGGAGCTGTTTTTT. This codes for CASSVGSQGLRTGELFF.

The chain joins TRBV7-9 to TRBJ2-7; 8 bases are shared with TRBD1. The germline CDR1 and CDR2 sequences are SEHNR and FQNEAQ (reference sequence). The CDR3 length is 13 residues. Germline trimming cut 8 bases from V and 6 bases from J; bases unmatched to any gene: 9. The CDR3 bases are TGTGCCAGCGCAGGACAGGGAATTTCCGAGCAGTACTTC. Translation: CASAGQGISEQYF.

The chain combines TRBV4-1 with TRBJ2-1, with TRBD2 matching 14 bases. V lost 0 bases to trimming and J lost 14 bases; unmatched junction nucleotides: 12. The CDR3 has 17 residues. Germline V CDR1 and CDR2: MGHRA, YSYEKL. CDR3 sequence (DNA): TGCGCCAGCAGCCAAGAAGGACTAGCGGGAGGCCAAAGGGGAAAGTTCTTC. Translated, it gives CASSQEGLAGGQRGKFF.

The chain employs TRBV19 and TRBJ2-7; weak D call: TRBD2 (6 bases). V shed 1 base and J shed 0 bases, with 13 bases lying between them. Germline-derived CDR1 and CDR2 are LNHDA and SQIVND (reference sequence). The CDR3 sequence is 16 residues long. The CDR3 sequence is CASSIGRTIPSYEQYF. The CDR3, as DNA: TGTGCCAGTAGTATAGGTCGGACTATCCCCTCCTACGAGCAGTACTTC.

This clone was seen a handful of times. This chain uses TRBV2 with TRBJ2-7; D may be TRBD1 (5 bases). CDR1 is SNHLY and CDR2 is FYNNEI in the germline V gene. V lost 8 bases to trimming and J lost 0 bases, with 14 bases between them. This CDR3 contains 14 residues. CDR3 residues: CASRLRQSSYEQYF. The CDR3 DNA is TGTGCCAGCCGCTTGAGACAGAGCTCCTACGAGCAGTACTTC.